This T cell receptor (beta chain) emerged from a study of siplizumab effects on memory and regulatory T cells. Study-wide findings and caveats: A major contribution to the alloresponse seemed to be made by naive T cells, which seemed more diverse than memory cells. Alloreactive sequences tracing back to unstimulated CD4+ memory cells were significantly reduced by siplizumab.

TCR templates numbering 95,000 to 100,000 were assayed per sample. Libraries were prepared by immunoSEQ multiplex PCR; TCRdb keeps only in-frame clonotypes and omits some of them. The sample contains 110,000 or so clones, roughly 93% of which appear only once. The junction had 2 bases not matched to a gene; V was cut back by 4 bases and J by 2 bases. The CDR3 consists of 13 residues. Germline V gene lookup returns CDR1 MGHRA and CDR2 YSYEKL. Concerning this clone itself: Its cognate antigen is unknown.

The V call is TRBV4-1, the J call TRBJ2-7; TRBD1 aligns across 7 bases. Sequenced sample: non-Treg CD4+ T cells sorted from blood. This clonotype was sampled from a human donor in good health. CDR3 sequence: CASSRDRAYEQYF. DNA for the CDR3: TGCGCCAGCAGCCGAGACAGGGCCTACGAGCAGTACTTC.